Detailed here is one T cell receptor (beta chain). The cDNA came from 5'RACE with 10-nucleotide random UMIs. A single record per CDR3 protein comes from TCRdb applying MiXCR to the 5' RACE reads. This sample carries 50,000 or so distinct CDR3 sequences, about a quarter of them seen once, and the ten largest clones take roughly 25%. The sample comes from a study of neurological immune-mediated disorders. Trimming left V 1 base short and J 1 base short, with 13 bases between. The CDR3 consists of 16 residues. Germline CDR1 is SGHDN and CDR2 is FVKESK. This chain uses TRBV14 with TRBJ1-1; possibly TRBD1 for D (6 bases). The TCR sequence derives from a woman in her 70s in good health. Input material: PBMCs. CDR3 in amino acids: CASSQGRQVRNTEAFF. CDR3 DNA sequence: TGTGCCAGCAGCCAAGGGAGACAGGTTCGGAACACTGAAGCTTTCTTT. Full variable domain (missing parts from reference TRBV14 and TRBJ1-1): EAGVTQFPSHSVIEKGQTVTLRCDPISGHDNLYWYRRVMGKEIKFLLHFVKESKQDESGMPNNRFLAERTGGTYSTLKVQPAELEDSGVYFCASSQGRQVRNTEAFFGQGTRLTVV.